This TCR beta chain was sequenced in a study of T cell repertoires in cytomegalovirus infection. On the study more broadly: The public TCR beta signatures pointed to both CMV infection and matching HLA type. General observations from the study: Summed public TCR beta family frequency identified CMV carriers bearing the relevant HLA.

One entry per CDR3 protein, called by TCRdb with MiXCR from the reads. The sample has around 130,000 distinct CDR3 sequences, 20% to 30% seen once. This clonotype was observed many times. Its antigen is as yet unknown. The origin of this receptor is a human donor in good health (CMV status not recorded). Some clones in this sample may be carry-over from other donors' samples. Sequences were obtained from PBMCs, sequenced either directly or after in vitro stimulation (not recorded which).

The CDR3 reads CASSSGDSYEQYF. The CDR3 nucleotides read TGTGCCAGCAGTAGCGGGGACTCCTACGAGCAGTACTTC. The gene calls are TRBV4-2 and TRBJ2-7, with TRBD2 matching over 8 bases. V shed 6 bases, J shed 0 bases, and the junction held 1 base outside the gene matches. The V gene's germline CDR1 is LGHNA and CDR2 YNFKEQ. The CDR3 has 13 residues.